This T cell receptor beta chain was captured by sequencing in a study of OX40 agonist ivuxolimab in advanced cancers. Study-wide points: Within 6 weeks, CD4+ and CD8+ blood T cells expanded clonally at 0.1 to 3.0 mg/kg. Some patients without response likewise showed low normalized clonal expansion. Fewer expanded clones were found on average in CD4+ than in CD8+ T cells.

This clone appeared once. Its specificity is unknown. Profiling relied on immunoSEQ multiplex PCR, and the TCRdb table lists in-frame clones only, not all of them. This table holds 90,000 to 120,000 clones, around 90% found once. After removal of 3 bases from V and 0 bases from J, the junction contained 11 bases not matched to a gene. Germline lookup yields CDR1 SGDLS and CDR2 YYNGEE. CDR3 length: 17 residues. The chain uses TRBV9 and TRBJ2-7; 8 nucleotides align to TRBD1. The starting material was CD4+ or CD8+ T cells sorted from blood, obtained in a trial of the OX40 agonist ivuxolimab. The TCR originated in an adult with an advanced solid tumor such as melanoma, head and neck, liver or kidney cancer. DNA for the CDR3: TGTGCCAGCAGCGCCAACCTTGGGGACAGGTACTCCTACGAGCAGTACTTC. Encoded protein: CASSANLGDRYSYEQYF.